This TCR beta chain was obtained from a study of identical twins. Study-wide points: Weaker excess twin sharing was observed in beta out-of-frame sequences. Models underestimated out-of-frame TCR alpha sharing in monozygotic twins.

Turning to this clonotype: Its antigen is unidentified.

Each cDNA held unique molecular identifiers, and template switching gave it a universal primer site. Each CDR3 protein is one row after TCRdb ran MiXCR on the 5' RACE reads. The sample lists roughly 240,000 distinct CDR3 sequences, around 7% seen once, with 3% to 4% in the top ten. CDR3 length: 16 residues. These data also featured in a second study, about yellow fever vaccine responses in identical twins.

Material for sequencing was memory (CD45RO+) T cells sorted from blood. The rearrangement uses TRBV21-1 and TRBJ1-6; the D call in the table, TRBD1, was not verified against the DNA. TRBV21-1 is noted as a pseudogene. The receptor comes from a woman aged 18-35 years in good health. Written as DNA, the CDR3 is TGTGCCAGCAGCGGGTTGATCACCGGGGATAATTCACCCCTCCACTTT. Protein sequence: CASSGLITGDNSPLHF.